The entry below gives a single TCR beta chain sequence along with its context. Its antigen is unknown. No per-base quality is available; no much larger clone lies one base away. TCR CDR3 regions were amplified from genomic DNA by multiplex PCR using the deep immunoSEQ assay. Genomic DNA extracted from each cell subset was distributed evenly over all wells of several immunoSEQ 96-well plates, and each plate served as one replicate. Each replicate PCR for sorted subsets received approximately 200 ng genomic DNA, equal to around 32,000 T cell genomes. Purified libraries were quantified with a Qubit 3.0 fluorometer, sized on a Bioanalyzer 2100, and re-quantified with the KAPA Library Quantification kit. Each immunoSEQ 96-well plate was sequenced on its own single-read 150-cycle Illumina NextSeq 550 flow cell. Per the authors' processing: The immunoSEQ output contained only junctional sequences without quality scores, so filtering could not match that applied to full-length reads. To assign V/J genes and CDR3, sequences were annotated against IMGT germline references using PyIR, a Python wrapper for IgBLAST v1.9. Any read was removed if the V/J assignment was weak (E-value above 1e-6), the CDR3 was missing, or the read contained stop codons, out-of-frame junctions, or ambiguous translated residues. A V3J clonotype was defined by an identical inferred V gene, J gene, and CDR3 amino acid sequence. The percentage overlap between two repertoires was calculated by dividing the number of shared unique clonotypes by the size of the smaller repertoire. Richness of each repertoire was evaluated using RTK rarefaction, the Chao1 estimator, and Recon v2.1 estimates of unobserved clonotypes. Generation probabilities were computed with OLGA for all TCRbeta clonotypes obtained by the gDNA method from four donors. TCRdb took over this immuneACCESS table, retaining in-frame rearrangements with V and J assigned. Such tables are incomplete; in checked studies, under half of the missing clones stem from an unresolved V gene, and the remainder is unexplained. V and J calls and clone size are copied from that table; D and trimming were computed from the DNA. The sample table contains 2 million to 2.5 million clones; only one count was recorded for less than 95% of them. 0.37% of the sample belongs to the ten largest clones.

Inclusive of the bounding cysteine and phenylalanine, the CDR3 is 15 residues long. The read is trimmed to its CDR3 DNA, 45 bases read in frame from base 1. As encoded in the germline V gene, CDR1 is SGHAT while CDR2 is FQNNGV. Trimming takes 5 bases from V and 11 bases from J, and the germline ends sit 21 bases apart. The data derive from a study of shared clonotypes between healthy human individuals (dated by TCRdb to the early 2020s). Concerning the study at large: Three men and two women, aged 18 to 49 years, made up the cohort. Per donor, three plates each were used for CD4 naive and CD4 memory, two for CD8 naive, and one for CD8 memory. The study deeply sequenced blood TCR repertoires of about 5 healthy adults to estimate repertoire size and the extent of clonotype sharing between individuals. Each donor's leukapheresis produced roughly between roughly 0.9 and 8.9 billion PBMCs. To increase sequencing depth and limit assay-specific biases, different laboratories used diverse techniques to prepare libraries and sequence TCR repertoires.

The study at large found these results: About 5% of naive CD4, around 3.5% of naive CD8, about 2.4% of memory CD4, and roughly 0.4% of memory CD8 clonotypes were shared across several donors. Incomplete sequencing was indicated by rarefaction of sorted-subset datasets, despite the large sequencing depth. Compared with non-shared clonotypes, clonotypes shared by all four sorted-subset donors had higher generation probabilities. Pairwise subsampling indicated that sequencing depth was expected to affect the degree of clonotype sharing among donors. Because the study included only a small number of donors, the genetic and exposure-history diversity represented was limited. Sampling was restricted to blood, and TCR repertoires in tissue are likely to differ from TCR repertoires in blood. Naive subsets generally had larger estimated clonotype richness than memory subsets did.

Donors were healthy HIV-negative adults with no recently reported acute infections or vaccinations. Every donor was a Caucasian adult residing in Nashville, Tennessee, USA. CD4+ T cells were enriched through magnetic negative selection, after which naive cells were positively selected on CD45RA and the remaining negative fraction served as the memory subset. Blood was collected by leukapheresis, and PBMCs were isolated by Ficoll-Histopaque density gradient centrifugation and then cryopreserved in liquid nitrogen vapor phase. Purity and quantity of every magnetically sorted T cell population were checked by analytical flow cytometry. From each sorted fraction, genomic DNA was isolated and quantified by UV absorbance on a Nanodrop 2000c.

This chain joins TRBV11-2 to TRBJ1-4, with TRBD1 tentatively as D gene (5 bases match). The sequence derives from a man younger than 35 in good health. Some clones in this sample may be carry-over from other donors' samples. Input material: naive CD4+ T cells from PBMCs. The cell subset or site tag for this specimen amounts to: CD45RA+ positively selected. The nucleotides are TGTGCCAGCAGCCGAGCGGACACTGGACGGGGGAAACTGTTTTTT. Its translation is CASSRADTGRGKLFF. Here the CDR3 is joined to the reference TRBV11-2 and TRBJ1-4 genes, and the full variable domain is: EAGVAQSPRYKIIEKRQSVAFWCNPISGHATLYWYQQILGQGPKLLIQFQNNGVVDDSQLPKDRFSAERLKGVDSTLKIQPAKLEDSAVYLCASSRADTGRGKLFFGSGTQLSVL.